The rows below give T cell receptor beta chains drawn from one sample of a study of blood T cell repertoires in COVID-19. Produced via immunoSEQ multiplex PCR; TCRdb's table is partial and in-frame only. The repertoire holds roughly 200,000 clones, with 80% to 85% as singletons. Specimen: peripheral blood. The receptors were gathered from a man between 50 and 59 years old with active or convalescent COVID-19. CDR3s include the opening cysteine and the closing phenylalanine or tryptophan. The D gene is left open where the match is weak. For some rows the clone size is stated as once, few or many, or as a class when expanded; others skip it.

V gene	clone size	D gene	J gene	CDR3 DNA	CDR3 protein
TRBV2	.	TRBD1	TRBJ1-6	TGTGCCAGCAGCTCCGGGACAGGGATCCCCTATAATTCACCCCTCCACTTT	CASSSGTGIPYNSPLHF
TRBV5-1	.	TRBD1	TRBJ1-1	TGCGCCAGCAGTCGGCGACAGGGGGGTTACGACACTGAAGCTTTCTTT	CASSRRQGGYDTEAFF
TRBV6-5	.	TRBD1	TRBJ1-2	TGTGCCAGCAGACGGACAGGGTTGACGGGGGGCTACACCTTC	CASRRTGLTGGYTF
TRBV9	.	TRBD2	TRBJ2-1	TGTGCCAGCACCGCTAGCGGGCGCGCAACCGCTCTTTACAATGAGCAGTTCTTC	CASTASGRATALYNEQFF
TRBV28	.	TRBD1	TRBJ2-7	TGTGCCAGCAGTTTCGACAGGGAAGTCTACGAGCAGTACTTC	CASSFDREVYEQYF
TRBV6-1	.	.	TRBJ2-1	TGTGCCAGCAGTGAAGGGTCCAGCTCCTACAATGAGCAGTTCTTC	CASSEGSSSYNEQFF
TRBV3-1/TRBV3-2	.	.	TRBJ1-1	TGTGCCAGCAGCCCTCGACAGGCTCTGGACACTGAAGCTTTCTTT	CASSPRQALDTEAFF
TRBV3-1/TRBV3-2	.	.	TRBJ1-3	TGTGCCAGCAGCCAAGTGTTAAAGGGGCCAGATCGTGGAAACACCATATATTTT	CASSQVLKGPDRGNTIYF
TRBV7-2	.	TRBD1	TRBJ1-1	TGTGCCAGCAGCGACAACAGGGGGCGCCGAGTAAGTGAAGCTTTCTTT	CASSDNRGRRVSEAFF
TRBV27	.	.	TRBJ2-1	TGTGCCAGCAGTTTATCGTGGCTAGCGAGCTACAATGAGCAGTTCTTC	CASSLSWLASYNEQFF
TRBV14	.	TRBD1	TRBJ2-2	TGTGCCAGCAGCCAAGTGCGGGACAGGGGCACCGGGGAGCTGTTTTTT	CASSQVRDRGTGELFF
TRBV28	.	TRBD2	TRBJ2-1	TGTGCCAGCAGCTACCCCCGGGGAGGGTCCTACAATGAGCAGTTCTTC	CASSYPRGGSYNEQFF
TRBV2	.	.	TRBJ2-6	TGTGCCAGCGGAGGAAGGCCCCCTAGCTCTGGGGCCAACGTCCTGACTTTC	CASGGRPPSSGANVLTF
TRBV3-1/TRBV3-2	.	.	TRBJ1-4	TGTGCCAGCAGCCAATCCTCAACTAATGAAAAACTGTTTTTT	CASSQSSTNEKLFF
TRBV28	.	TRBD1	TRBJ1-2	TGTGCCAGCAAACAGGGGGCCTATGGCTACACCTTC	CASKQGAYGYTF
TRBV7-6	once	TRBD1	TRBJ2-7	TGTGCCAGCGGTCTCGGGACAGCTTCTTACGAGCAGTACTTC	CASGLGTASYEQYF
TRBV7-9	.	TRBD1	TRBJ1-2	TGTGCCAGCAGCCGCATGGCAGGGGGGTACTATGGCTACACCTTC	CASSRMAGGYYGYTF
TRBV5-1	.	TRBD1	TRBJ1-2	TGCGCCAGCAGCTTGTCGGGGACAGCTAACTATGGCTACACCTTC	CASSLSGTANYGYTF
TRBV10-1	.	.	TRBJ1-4	TGCGCCAGCAGTGTCCCGGGGGGGTTTAATGAAAAACTGTTTTTT	CASSVPGGFNEKLFF
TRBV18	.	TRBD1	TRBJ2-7	TGTGCCAGCTCACCAGACAGGGACGACTACGAGCAGTACTTC	CASSPDRDDYEQYF
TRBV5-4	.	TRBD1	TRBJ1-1	TGTGCCAGCAGCTTGGCGGCCAGGGGGTCCCAGGAAGCTTTCTTT	CASSLAARGSQEAFF
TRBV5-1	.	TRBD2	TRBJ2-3	TGCGCCAGCAGCGTAGCGGGGGGGCAAGTAGATACGCAGTATTTT	CASSVAGGQVDTQYF